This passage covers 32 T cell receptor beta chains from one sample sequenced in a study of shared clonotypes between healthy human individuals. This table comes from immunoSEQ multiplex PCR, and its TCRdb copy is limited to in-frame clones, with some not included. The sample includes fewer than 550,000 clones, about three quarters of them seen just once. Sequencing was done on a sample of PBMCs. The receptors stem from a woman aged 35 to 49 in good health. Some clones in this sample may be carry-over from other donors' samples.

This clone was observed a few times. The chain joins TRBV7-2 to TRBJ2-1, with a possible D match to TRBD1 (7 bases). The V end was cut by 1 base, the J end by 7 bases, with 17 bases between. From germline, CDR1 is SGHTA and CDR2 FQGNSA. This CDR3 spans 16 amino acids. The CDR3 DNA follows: TGTGCCAGCAGCTTAGTCCACAGGGGAGGAGGGAATGAGCAGTTCTTC. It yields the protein CASSLVHRGGGNEQFF.

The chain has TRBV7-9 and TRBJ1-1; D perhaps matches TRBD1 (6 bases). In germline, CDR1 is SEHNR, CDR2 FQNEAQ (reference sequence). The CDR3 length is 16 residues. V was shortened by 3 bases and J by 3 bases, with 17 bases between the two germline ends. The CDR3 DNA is TGTGCCAGCAGCTTGGCCGGGGGCGAGGGAGACACTGAAGCTTTCTTT. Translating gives CASSLAGGEGDTEAFF.

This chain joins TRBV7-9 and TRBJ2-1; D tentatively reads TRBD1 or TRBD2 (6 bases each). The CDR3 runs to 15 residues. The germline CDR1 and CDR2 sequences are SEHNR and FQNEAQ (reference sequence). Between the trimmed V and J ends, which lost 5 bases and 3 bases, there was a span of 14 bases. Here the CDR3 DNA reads TGTGCCAGCAGCCCGGGGGCTGAGCGCTACAATGAGCAGTTCTTC. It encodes CASSPGAERYNEQFF.

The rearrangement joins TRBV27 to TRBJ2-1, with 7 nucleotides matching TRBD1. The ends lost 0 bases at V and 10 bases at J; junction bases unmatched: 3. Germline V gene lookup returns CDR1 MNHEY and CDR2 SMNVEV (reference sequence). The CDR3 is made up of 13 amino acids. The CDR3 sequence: CASSLSRQGEQFF. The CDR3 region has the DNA TGTGCCAGCAGTTTATCGCGACAGGGCGAGCAGTTCTTC.

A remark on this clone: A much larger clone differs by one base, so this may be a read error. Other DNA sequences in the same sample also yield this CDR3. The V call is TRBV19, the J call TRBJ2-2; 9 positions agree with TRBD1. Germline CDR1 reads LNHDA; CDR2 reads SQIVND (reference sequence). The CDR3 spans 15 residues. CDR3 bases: TGTGCCAGTAGTTCCGGGGACAGGGACACCGGGGAGCTGTTTTTC. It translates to CASSSGDRDTGELFF. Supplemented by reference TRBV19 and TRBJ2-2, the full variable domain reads DGGITQSPKYLFRKEGQNVTLSCEQNLNHDAMYWYRQDPGQGLRLIYYSQIVNDFQKGDIAEGYSVSREKKESFPLTVTSAQKNPTAFYLCASSSGDRDTGELFFGEGSRLTVL.

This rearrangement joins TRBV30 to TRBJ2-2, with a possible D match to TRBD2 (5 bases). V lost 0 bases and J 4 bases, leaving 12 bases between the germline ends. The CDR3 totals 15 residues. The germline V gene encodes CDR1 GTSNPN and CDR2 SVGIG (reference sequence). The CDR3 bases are TGTGCCTGGAGTGTACGGTCGGGAATCACCGGGGAGCTGTTTTTT. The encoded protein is CAWSVRSGITGELFF.

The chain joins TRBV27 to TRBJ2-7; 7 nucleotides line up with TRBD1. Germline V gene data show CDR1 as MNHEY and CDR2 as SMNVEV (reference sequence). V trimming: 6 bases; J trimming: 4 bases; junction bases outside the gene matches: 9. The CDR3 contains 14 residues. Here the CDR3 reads CASRARDRGYEQYF. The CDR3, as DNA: TGTGCCAGCAGAGCCCGGGACAGAGGATACGAGCAGTACTTC.

The CDR3 DNA reads as TGTGCCAGCAGTTACTCGACGGGGGATGAGCAGTTCTTC. It yields the protein CASSYSTGDEQFF. The chain employs TRBV6-6 and TRBJ2-1; D might be TRBD2 (6 bases). CDR1 is MNHNY and CDR2 is SVGAGI in the germline V gene (reference sequence). The CDR3 runs to 13 residues. Trimming took 0 bases from V and 8 from J, leaving 8 bases between them.

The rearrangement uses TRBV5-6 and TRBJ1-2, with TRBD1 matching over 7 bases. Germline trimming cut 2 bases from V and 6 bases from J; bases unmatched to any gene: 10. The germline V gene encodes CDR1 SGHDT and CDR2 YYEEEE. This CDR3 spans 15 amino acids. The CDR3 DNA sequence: TGTGCCAGCAGCTTAAGCCCGACAGGGAGGCATGGCTACACCTTC. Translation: CASSLSPTGRHGYTF.

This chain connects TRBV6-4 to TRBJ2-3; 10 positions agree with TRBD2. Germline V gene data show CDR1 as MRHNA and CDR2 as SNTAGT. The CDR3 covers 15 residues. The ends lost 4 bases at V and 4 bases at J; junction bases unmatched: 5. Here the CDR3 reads CASSASGRGSDTQYF. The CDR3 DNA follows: TGTGCCAGCAGTGCAAGCGGGAGGGGATCAGATACGCAGTATTTT.

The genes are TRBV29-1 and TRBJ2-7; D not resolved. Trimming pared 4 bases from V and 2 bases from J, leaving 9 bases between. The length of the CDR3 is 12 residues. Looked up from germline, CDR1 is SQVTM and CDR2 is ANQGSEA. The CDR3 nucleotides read TGCAGCGTTGGTCAGTCTGCCTACGAGCAGTACTTC. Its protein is CSVGQSAYEQYF.

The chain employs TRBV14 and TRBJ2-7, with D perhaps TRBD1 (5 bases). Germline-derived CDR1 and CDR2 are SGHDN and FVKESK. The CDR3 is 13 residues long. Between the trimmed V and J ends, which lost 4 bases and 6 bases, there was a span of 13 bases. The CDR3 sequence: CASSLTQGSEQYF. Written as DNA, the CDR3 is TGTGCCAGCAGCCTAACTCAGGGTAGCGAGCAGTACTTC. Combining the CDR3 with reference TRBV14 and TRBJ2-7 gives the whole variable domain EAGVTQFPSHSVIEKGQTVTLRCDPISGHDNLYWYRRVMGKEIKFLLHFVKESKQDESGMPNNRFLAERTGGTYSTLKVQPAELEDSGVYFCASSLTQGSEQYFGPGTRLTVT.

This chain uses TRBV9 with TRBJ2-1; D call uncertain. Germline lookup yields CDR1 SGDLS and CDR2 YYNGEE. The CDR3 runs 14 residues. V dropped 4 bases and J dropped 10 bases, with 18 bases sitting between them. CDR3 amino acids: CASSPFVASGEQFF. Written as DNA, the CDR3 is TGTGCCAGCAGCCCCTTCGTGGCTTCCGGCGAGCAGTTCTTC.

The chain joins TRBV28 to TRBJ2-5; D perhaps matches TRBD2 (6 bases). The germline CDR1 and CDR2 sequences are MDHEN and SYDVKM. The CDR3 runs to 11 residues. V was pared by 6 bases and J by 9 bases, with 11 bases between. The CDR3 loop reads CASSLGGSQYF. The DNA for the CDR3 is TGTGCCAGCAGCCTTGGGGGGTCCCAGTACTTC.

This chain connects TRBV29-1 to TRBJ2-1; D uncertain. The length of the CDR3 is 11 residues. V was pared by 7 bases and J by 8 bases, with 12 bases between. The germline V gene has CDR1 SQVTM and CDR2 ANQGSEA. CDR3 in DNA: TGCAGCGCCCTCATGGGCGATGAGCAGTTCTTC. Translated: CSALMGDEQFF.

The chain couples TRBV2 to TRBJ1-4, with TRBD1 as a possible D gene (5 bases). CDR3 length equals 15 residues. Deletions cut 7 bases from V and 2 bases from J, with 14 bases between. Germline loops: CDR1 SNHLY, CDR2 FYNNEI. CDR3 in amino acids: CASMGQGMTNEKLFF. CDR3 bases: TGTGCCAGCATGGGGCAGGGAATGACTAATGAAAAACTGTTTTTT.

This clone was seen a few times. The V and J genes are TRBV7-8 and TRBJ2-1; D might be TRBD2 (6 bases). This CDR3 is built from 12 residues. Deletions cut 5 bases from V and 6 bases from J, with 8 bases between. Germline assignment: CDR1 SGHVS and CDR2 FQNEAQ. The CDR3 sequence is CASSTGGNEQFF. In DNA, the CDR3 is TGTGCCAGCAGCACCGGGGGCAATGAGCAGTTCTTC.

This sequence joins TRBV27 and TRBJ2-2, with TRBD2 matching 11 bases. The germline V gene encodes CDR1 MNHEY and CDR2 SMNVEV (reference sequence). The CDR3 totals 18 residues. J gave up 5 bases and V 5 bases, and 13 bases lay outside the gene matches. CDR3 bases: TGTGCCAGCAGTCGAAGGAGTCCGGGACTAGCGGCAACCGGGGAGCTGTTTTTT. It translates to CASSRRSPGLAATGELFF.

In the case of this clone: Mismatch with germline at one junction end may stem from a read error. CDR3 loop: CASSEARLQGPHF. The CDR3 DNA follows: TGTGCCAGCAGTGAAGCAAGACTGCAGGGCCCCCACTTC. The genes are TRBV6-1 and TRBJ2-4, with D possibly TRBD1 on 5 matching bases. Per the germline V gene, CDR1 is MNHNS and CDR2 is SASEGT. CDR3 size: 13 residues.

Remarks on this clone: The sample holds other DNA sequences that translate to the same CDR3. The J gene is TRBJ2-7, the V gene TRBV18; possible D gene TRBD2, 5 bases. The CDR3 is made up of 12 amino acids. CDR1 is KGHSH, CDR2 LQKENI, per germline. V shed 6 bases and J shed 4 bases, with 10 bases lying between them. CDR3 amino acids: CASSAGGYEQYF. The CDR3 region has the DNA TGTGCCAGCTCTGCGGGTGGGTACGAGCAGTACTTC.

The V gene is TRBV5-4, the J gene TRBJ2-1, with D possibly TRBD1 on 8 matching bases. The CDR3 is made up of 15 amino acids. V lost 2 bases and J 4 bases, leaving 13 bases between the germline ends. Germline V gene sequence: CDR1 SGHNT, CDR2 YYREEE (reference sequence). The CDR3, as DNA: TGTGCCAGCAGCTTACAGGGGGGGGAATACAATGAGCAGTTCTTC. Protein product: CASSLQGGEYNEQFF.

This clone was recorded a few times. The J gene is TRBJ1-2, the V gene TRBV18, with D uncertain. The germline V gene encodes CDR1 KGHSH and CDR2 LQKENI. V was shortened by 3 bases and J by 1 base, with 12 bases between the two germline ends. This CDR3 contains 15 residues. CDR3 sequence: CASSPGPNINYGYTF. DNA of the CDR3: TGTGCCAGCTCACCCGGACCCAACATTAACTATGGCTACACCTTC.

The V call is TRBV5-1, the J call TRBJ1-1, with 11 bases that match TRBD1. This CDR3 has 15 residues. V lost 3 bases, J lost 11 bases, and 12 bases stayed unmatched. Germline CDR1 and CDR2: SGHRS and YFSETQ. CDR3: CASSSRTGGERQAFF. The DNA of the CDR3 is TGCGCCAGCAGCTCCCGGACAGGGGGCGAAAGGCAGGCTTTCTTT.

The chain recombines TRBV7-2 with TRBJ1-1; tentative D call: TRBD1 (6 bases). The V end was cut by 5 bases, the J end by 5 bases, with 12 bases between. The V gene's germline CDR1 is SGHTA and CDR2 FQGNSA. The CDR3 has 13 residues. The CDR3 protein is CASSQQRGTEAFF. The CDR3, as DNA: TGTGCCAGCAGCCAGCAGAGGGGGACTGAAGCTTTCTTT.

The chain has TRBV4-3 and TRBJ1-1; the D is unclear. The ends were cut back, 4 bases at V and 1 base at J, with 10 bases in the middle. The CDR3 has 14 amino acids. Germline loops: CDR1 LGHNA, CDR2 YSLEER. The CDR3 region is CASSPMTTNTEAFF. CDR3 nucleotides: TGCGCCAGCAGCCCCATGACAACGAACACTGAAGCTTTCTTT.

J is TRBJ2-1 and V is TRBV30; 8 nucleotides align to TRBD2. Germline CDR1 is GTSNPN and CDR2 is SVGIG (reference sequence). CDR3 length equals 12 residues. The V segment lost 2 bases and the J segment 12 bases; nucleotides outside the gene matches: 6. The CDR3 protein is CAWSLTSGGQFF. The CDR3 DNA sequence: TGTGCCTGGAGTCTTACTAGCGGAGGGCAGTTCTTC.

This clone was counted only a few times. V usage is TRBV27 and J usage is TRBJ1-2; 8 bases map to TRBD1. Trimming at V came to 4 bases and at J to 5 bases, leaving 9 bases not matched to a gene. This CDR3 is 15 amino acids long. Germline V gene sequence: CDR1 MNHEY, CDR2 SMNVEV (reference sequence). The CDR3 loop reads CASSSRAGGGYGYTF. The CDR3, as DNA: TGTGCCAGCAGTTCGCGGGCAGGGGGCGGGTATGGCTACACCTTC.

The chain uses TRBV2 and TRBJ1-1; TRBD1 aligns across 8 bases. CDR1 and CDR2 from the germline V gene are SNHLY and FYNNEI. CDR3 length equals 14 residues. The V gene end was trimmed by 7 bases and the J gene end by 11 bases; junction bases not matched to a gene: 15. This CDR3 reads CASTPLDHRGRAFF. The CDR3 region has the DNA TGTGCCAGCACTCCCCTCGATCACAGGGGGAGGGCTTTCTTT.

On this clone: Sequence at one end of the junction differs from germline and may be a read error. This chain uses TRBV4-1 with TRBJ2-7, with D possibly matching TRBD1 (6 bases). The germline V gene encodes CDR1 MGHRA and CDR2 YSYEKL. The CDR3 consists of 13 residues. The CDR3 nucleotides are TGCGCCAGCAGCCACTCAGGGGTGTCAGGGACCACATTC. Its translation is CASSHSGVSGTTF.

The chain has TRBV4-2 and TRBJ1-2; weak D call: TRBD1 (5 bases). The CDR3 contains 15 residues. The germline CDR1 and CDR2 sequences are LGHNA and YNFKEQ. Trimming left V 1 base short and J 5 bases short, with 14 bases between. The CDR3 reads CASSQGQGEGYGYTF. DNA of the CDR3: TGTGCCAGCAGCCAAGGGCAGGGAGAGGGTTATGGCTACACCTTC.

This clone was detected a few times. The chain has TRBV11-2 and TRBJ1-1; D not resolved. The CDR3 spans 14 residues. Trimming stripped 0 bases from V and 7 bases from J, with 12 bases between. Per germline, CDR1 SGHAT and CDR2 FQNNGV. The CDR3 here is CASSLDATSIEAFF. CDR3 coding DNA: TGTGCCAGCAGCTTAGATGCGACAAGTATTGAAGCTTTCTTT.

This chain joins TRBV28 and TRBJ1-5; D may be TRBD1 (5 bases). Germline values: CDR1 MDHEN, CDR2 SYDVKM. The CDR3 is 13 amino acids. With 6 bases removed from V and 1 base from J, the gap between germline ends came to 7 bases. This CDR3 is CASRWDSNQPQHF. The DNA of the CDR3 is TGTGCCAGCAGATGGGACAGCAATCAGCCCCAGCATTTT.